This paragraph covers one TCR beta chain sequence. Antigen: not known. This specimen comes from a study of Ad26.COV2.S vaccination and SARS-CoV-2 variants. Study overall: Participants got Ad26.COV2.S intramuscularly, once or twice 56 days apart.

The CDR3 has 13 residues. In germline, CDR1 is KGHSH, CDR2 LQKENI. Trimming cost V 7 bases and J 8 bases, with 14 bases left between them. The assay was immunoSEQ multiplex PCR, and TCRdb's table has in-frame clones only and misses some. The data contain 300,000 to 350,000 clones, roughly 90% of them seen just once; the ten biggest clones take up over 8.5%. Treatment described: over 15 received Ad26.COV2.S at low or high dose, single or two shots; roughly 5 received placebo; per-sample allocation not given. Sampling took place 63 days after the first vaccine or placebo injection. An Ad26 vector carrying the Wuhan-strain SARS-CoV-2 spike served as the vaccine. Study-wide results and limits: From the TCR breadth and depth analyses, total T cell responses may have been underestimated. It was vaccine recipients, not placebo recipients, who had the higher spike-specific TCR breadth.

Sequences were derived from peripheral blood, sampled in a trial of Ad26.COV2.S vaccine versus placebo. V gene TRBV18 combines with J gene TRBJ1-4; a possible D gene is TRBD1 (6 bases). This TCR derives from a person between 18 and 59 years old who received the Ad26.COV2.S COVID-19 vaccine or a placebo. The CDR3 here is CASCTGPREKLFF. The CDR3 region has the DNA TGTGCCAGCTGCACAGGGCCCAGGGAAAAACTGTTTTTT.